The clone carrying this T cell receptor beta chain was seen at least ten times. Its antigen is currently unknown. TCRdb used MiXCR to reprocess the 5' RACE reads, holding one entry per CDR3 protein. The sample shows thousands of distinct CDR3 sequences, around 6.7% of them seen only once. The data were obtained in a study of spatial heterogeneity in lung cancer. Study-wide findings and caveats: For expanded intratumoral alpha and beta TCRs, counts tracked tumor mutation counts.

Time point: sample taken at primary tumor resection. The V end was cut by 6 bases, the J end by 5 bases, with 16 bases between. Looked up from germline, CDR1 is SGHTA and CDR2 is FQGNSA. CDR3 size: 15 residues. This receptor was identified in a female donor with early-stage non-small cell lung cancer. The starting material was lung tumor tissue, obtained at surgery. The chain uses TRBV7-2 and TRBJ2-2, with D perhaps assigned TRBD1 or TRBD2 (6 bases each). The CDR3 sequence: CASRSEGGSTGELFF. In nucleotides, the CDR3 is TGTGCCAGCAGATCTGAAGGGGGGTCGACCGGGGAGCTGTTTTTT.